The 5 T cell receptor beta chains reported below all come from one sample, sequenced in a study of patients and donors after allogeneic stem cell transplantation. TCRdb called the RT-PCR reads again in MiXCR, with one record for every CDR3 protein. This sample has roughly 880,000 distinct CDR3 sequences, with roughly 18% found just once. The sequencing sample was made of blood, either unsorted or a sorted T cell fraction (not recorded which). Receptor source: a human donor who was either an allogeneic HSCT recipient or a stem cell or donor lymphocyte infusion donor (not recorded which). It is not recorded whose cells these are; they may come from a transplant donor.

The chain has TRBV15 and TRBJ1-1, with D possibly matching TRBD1 (5 bases). There are 14 residues in the CDR3. V gave up 5 bases and J gave up 4 bases, with 14 bases separating them. In germline, CDR1 is LNHNV, CDR2 YYDKDF (reference sequence). CDR3 bases: TGTGCCACCAGCCCTTCGGGGGGGATCACTGAAGCTTTCTTT. It codes for CATSPSGGITEAFF.

V gene TRBV18 combines with J gene TRBJ2-1, with 14 bases that match TRBD2. This CDR3 is 20 amino acids long. Germline V CDR1 and CDR2: KGHSH, LQKENI. V was pared by 1 base and J by 0 bases, with 8 bases of the junction left unmatched. In DNA form, the CDR3 reads TGTGCCAGCTCACCACTCCGGGGGACTAGCGGGGGCAGCTCCTACAATGAGCAGTTCTTC. It codes for CASSPLRGTSGGSSYNEQFF.

The V call is TRBV4-1, the J call TRBJ1-2, with D perhaps matching TRBD1 (6 bases). V lost 4 bases and J lost 4, with 22 bases in between. Germline CDR1 MGHRA, CDR2 YSYEKL. The CDR3 consists of 17 residues. The CDR3 DNA reads TGCGCCAGCAGCCCGAGAATTGGCCCTCAAGGGGGCTATGGCTACACCTTC. This translates into CASSPRIGPQGGYGYTF.

This clonotype was picked up a small number of times. The chain combines TRBV9 with TRBJ2-5, with 7 bases fitting TRBD2. The germline V gene encodes CDR1 SGDLS and CDR2 YYNGEE. This CDR3 comprises 15 residues. The J segment lost 5 bases and the V segment lost 0 bases, leaving 7 bases of the junction unmatched. CDR3 coding DNA: TGTGCCAGCAGCGTAGAGGGACTACTTGCGGAGACCCAGTACTTC. Its protein is CASSVEGLLAETQYF.

This clonotype was detected a few times. In DNA form, the CDR3 reads TGCAGTGCTTTTCCGGGACAGGGGGGAAATGAGCAGTTCTTC. This gives the protein CSAFPGQGGNEQFF. The chain combines TRBV20-1 with TRBJ2-1; 11 nucleotides agree with TRBD1. With 5 bases clipped from V and 7 bases from J, the junction kept 7 bases outside the gene matches. Germline V gives CDR1 DFQATT, CDR2 SNEGSKA (reference sequence). CDR3 length: 14 amino acids.